One and the same sample provided the 27 T cell receptor beta chains below, sequenced in a study of shared clonotypes between healthy human individuals. Data came from immunoSEQ multiplex PCR; TCRdb stores just in-frame clones and leaves some out. In the table there are 2,100,000 or so clones, approximately 96% of which are singletons. The sample comprised naive CD4+ T cells sorted from blood. The sample's subset: CD45RA+ positively selected. Every receptor here comes from a man between 18 and 29 years old in good health.

On this clone: Relative to the germline gene, one junction end is altered; a read error may explain this. The chain employs TRBV7-7 and TRBJ1-1; TRBD1 is a possible D gene (5 bases). Germline V gene sequence: CDR1 SSHAT, CDR2 FNYEAQ (reference sequence). The CDR3 extends over 17 amino acids. Written as DNA, the CDR3 is TGTGCTAGCAGCGTACCGACAGTATGGGTGTTGAACACTGAAGCTTTCTTT. Translation gives CASSVPTVWVLNTEAFF.

The chain recombines TRBV28 with TRBJ1-1; no reliable D call. Trimming removed 8 bases at V and 4 bases at J, with 8 bases between. CDR3 length: 11 residues. Looked up from germline, CDR1 is MDHEN and CDR2 is SYDVKM. The CDR3, as DNA: TGTGCCAGCGAACTGGGCACTGAAGCTTTCTTT. Its translation: CASELGTEAFF.

The chain employs TRBV30 and TRBJ1-6; 7 bases line up with TRBD1. V lost 3 bases and J lost 8; bases outside the gene matches: 4. Germline loops: CDR1 GTSNPN, CDR2 SVGIG (reference sequence). The CDR3 length is 13 residues. CDR3 nucleotides: TGTGCCTGGAGGGTCCAGGGGGATTCACCCCTCCACTTT. The encoded protein is CAWRVQGDSPLHF.

The rearrangement links TRBV10-3 to TRBJ2-5, with unresolved D. Trimming left V 0 bases short and J 0 bases short, with 8 bases between. The CDR3 sequence is 15 residues long. From germline, CDR1 is ENHRY and CDR2 SYGVKD. Written as DNA, the CDR3 is TGTGCCATCAGTGAGTCACGCGCGGACCAAGAGACCCAGTACTTC. This gives the protein CAISESRADQETQYF.

J is TRBJ2-1 and V is TRBV10-2; tentative D call: TRBD1 (6 bases). The CDR3 contains 15 residues. V lost 3 bases and J lost 5, with 14 bases in between. The germline gives CDR1 WSHSY, CDR2 SAAADI. CDR3 residues: CASSEGQGTNNEQFF. The DNA for the CDR3 is TGCGCCAGCAGTGAAGGGCAGGGGACGAACAATGAGCAGTTCTTC.

Concerning this clone itself: The sample carries other DNA sequences with the same CDR3. This chain links TRBV5-1 with TRBJ2-7; 11 nucleotides match TRBD2. Germline CDR1 reads SGHRS; CDR2 reads YFSETQ. Trimming removed 4 bases from V and 0 bases from J; junction bases left unmatched: 0. This CDR3 has 14 amino acids. This chain's CDR3 is CASSLAGGSYEQYF. CDR3 bases: TGCGCCAGCAGCCTAGCGGGAGGCTCCTACGAGCAGTACTTC.

The chain is built from TRBV5-1 and TRBJ1-1; no definite D call. This CDR3 spans 15 amino acids. Germline V gene lookup returns CDR1 SGHRS and CDR2 YFSETQ. Deletions cut 1 base from V and 2 bases from J, with 12 bases between. The CDR3 protein is CASSLRASGNTEAFF. In DNA, the CDR3 is TGCGCCAGCAGCTTGCGGGCAAGTGGAAACACTGAAGCTTTCTTT.

V gene TRBV7-2 combines with J gene TRBJ2-5; 8 bases are a match to TRBD2. The CDR3 is 15 residues long. Germline loops: CDR1 SGHTA, CDR2 FQGNSA. Trimming cost V 1 base and J 4 bases; bases outside gene matches: 5. The CDR3 DNA is TGTGCCAGCAGCTTAGGACGGGGGGGCGGAGAGACCCAGTACTTC. Its translation is CASSLGRGGGETQYF.

CDR3 loop: CASSELGPGYNEQFF. The CDR3 DNA follows: TGTGCCAGCAGTGAACTTGGACCGGGGTACAATGAGCAGTTCTTC. The chain joins TRBV6-1 to TRBJ2-1; D is possibly TRBD2 (5 bases). The CDR3 sequence is 15 residues long. The V gene lost 2 bases and the J gene lost 4 bases, with 12 bases spanning the gap. The germline V gene has CDR1 MNHNS and CDR2 SASEGT.

The chain couples TRBV4-2 to TRBJ1-5, with 7 bases lining up with TRBD1. The CDR3 has 16 residues. V trimming: 3 bases; J trimming: 6 bases; junction bases outside the gene matches: 11. The germline gives CDR1 LGHNA, CDR2 YNFKEQ. The CDR3: CASSQGTGDVFQPQHF. The CDR3, as DNA: TGTGCCAGCAGCCAGGGAACAGGGGACGTTTTTCAGCCCCAGCATTTT.

The chain carries TRBV5-6 and TRBJ2-7, with a weak D call TRBD2 (5 bases). V was cut by 3 bases and J by 2 bases, with 15 bases left in between. Looked up from germline, CDR1 is SGHDT and CDR2 is YYEEEE. The length of the CDR3 is 15 residues. The DNA for the CDR3 is TGTGCCAGCAGCTCCGACACGACTACTACCTACGAGCAGTACTTC. This encodes CASSSDTTTTYEQYF.

The J gene is TRBJ2-7, the V gene TRBV18; 7 nucleotides line up with TRBD1. The CDR3 spans 13 residues. V trimming: 6 bases; J trimming: 6 bases; junction bases outside the gene matches: 8. Germline V CDR1 and CDR2: KGHSH, LQKENI. This chain's CDR3 is CASSPINRGEQYF. CDR3 nucleotide sequence: TGTGCCAGCTCCCCAATAAACAGGGGCGAGCAGTACTTC.

The CDR3 reads CASRTGQGSSGNTIYF. The CDR3 nucleotides read TGTGCCAGCAGGACGGGACAGGGAAGCTCTGGAAACACCATATATTTT. V gene TRBV6-6 combines with J gene TRBJ1-3; 9 bases are a match to TRBD1. V lost 6 bases, J lost 0 bases, and 6 bases stayed unmatched. Per the germline V gene, CDR1 is MNHNY and CDR2 is SVGAGI (reference sequence). The CDR3 totals 16 residues.

V and J are TRBV7-9 and TRBJ2-1; the match to TRBD2 covers 14 bases. Looked up from germline, CDR1 is SEHNR and CDR2 is FQNEAQ (reference sequence). This CDR3 has 19 amino acids. Germline trimming cut 6 bases from V and 8 bases from J; bases unmatched to any gene: 18. The CDR3 loop is CASRHNLGTSGSLRDEQFF. As DNA, the CDR3 is TGTGCCAGCAGACACAATCTCGGGACTAGCGGGAGCCTTAGGGATGAGCAGTTCTTC.

V gene TRBV6-1 combines with J gene TRBJ1-2; D uncertain. The V end was cut by 1 base, the J end by 4 bases, with 10 bases between. CDR3 length: 14 residues. Germline V CDR1 and CDR2: MNHNS, SASEGT. CDR3 nucleotide sequence: TGTGCCAGCAGTGAAGAGGGCCGTTCCTATGGCTACACCTTC. It yields the protein CASSEEGRSYGYTF.

This clone occurred once. The J gene is TRBJ2-3, the V gene TRBV5-1; D uncertain. CDR1 and CDR2 from the germline V gene are SGHRS and YFSETQ. CDR3 length: 15 residues. Trimming stripped 0 bases from V and 8 bases from J, with 16 bases between. CDR3 region: CASSLASTEFTTQYF. The DNA for the CDR3 is TGCGCCAGCAGCTTGGCCAGCACAGAATTTACTACGCAGTATTTT.

The chain is built from TRBV7-2 and TRBJ2-7, with 7 bases lining up with TRBD1. J lost 1 base, V lost 1 base, and 4 bases had no gene match. The V gene's germline CDR1 is SGHTA and CDR2 FQGNSA. The CDR3 consists of 15 residues. CDR3 protein: CASSLDRGESYEQYF. For the CDR3, the DNA is TGTGCCAGCAGCTTAGACAGGGGAGAGTCCTACGAGCAGTACTTC.

CDR3 sequence (DNA): TGTGCCAGCTCACCCCGCACGGACCAAAACTATGGCTACACCTTC. This codes for CASSPRTDQNYGYTF. The chain is built from TRBV18 and TRBJ1-2; no definite D call. The germline gives CDR1 KGHSH, CDR2 LQKENI. Trimming pared 3 bases from V and 2 bases from J, leaving 13 bases between. The CDR3 is 15 amino acids.

In nucleotides, the CDR3 is TGTGCCAGCAGTCCGGCCGACAGGGTAGGCGGCTACACCTTC. This translates into CASSPADRVGGYTF. This chain links TRBV6-5 with TRBJ1-2; TRBD1 matches 7 bases. The CDR3 extends over 14 amino acids. Trimming cost V 5 bases and J 8 bases; bases outside gene matches: 11. Germline-derived CDR1 and CDR2 are MNHEY and SVGAGI.

V is TRBV13 and J is TRBJ2-1, with 10 bases lining up with TRBD2. Germline V gene lookup returns CDR1 PRHDT and CDR2 FYEKMQ (reference sequence). The CDR3 contains 14 residues. The ends lost 5 bases at V and 10 bases at J; junction bases unmatched: 8. In nucleotides, the CDR3 is TGTGCCAGCAGCCTAGCGGGAGATATTCGAGAGCAGTTCTTC. As protein: CASSLAGDIREQFF.

The chain recombines TRBV7-8 with TRBJ2-7; unclear D gene. V was clipped by 4 bases and J by 0 bases, with 10 bases between them. This CDR3 contains 14 residues. Germline CDR1 is SGHVS and CDR2 is FQNEAQ. The CDR3 DNA reads as TGTGCCAGCAGCTATGGACGGATCTCCTACGAGCAGTACTTC. Its translation is CASSYGRISYEQYF.

This clone was detected once. The chain recombines TRBV21-1 with TRBJ2-7; TRBD1, the D gene given by the table, was not confirmed from the DNA. TRBV21-1 is classified as a pseudogene. CDR3 length: 18 residues. CDR3 DNA sequence: TGTGCCAGCAGCAAAATCCCCCCCACATACAGGAGCTCCTACGAGCAGTACTTC. Amino acid sequence: CASSKIPPTYRSSYEQYF.

This clone was detected only once. The chain carries TRBV5-6 and TRBJ2-6; 8 bases are a match to TRBD1. The CDR3 contains 18 residues. Germline V lookup: CDR1 SGHDT, CDR2 YYEEEE. V lost 3 bases, J lost 0 bases, and 8 bases stayed unmatched. DNA of the CDR3: TGTGCCAGCAGCTACAGGGGGTTTAGCGACTCTGGGGCCAACGTCCTGACTTTC. Amino acid sequence: CASSYRGFSDSGANVLTF.

The rearrangement links TRBV10-1 to TRBJ1-4; possible D gene TRBD1, 6 bases. V was pared by 3 bases and J by 8 bases, with 13 bases between. The CDR3 length is 14 residues. Germline-derived CDR1 and CDR2 are WNHNN and SYGVQD (reference sequence). The DNA of the CDR3 is TGCGCCAGCAGTGAAGACAGGAATCTAGAAAAACTGTTTTTT. It is translated as CASSEDRNLEKLFF.

The CDR3 DNA sequence: TGTGCCAGCAGTGAGGGACAGCCTTACTCTGGAAACACCATATATTTT. Residues: CASSEGQPYSGNTIYF. The gene calls are TRBV6-1 and TRBJ1-3, with TRBD1 matching 7 bases. Trimming at V came to 3 bases and at J to 0 bases, leaving 5 bases not matched to a gene. Looked up from germline, CDR1 is MNHNS and CDR2 is SASEGT. CDR3 length: 16 amino acids.

The rearrangement uses TRBV9 and TRBJ2-2; the D is unclear. The CDR3 length is 16 residues. Germline V gene data show CDR1 as SGDLS and CDR2 as YYNGEE. The V and J ends lost 0 bases and 3 bases respectively, with 12 bases between them. DNA of the CDR3: TGTGCCAGCAGCGTAGCGAGCCGCCCCGACACCGGGGAGCTGTTTTTT. It encodes CASSVASRPDTGELFF.

The chain is built from TRBV28 and TRBJ2-5; 11 positions match TRBD1. J lost 4 bases, V lost 6 bases, and 13 bases had no gene match. CDR1 is MDHEN and CDR2 is SYDVKM in the germline V gene. This CDR3 spans 17 amino acids. CDR3: CASSPPTPGQGAETQYF. The CDR3 DNA reads TGTGCCAGCAGCCCCCCAACCCCCGGACAGGGGGCAGAGACCCAGTACTTC.